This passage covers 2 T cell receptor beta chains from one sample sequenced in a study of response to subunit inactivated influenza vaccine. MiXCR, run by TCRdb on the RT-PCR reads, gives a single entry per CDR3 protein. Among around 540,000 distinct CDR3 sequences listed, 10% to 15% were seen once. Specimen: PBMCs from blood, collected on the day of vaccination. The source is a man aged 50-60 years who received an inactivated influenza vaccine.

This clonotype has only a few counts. The CDR3 spells CASRPIGAISYNSPLHF. DNA of the CDR3: TGTGCCAGTAGACCAATAGGGGCGATCTCCTATAATTCACCCCTCCACTTT. The gene calls are TRBV19 and TRBJ1-6, with a weak D call TRBD1 (5 bases). The CDR3 has 17 residues. V dropped 6 bases and J dropped 0 bases, with 15 bases sitting between them. Germline-derived CDR1 and CDR2 are LNHDA and SQIVND (reference sequence).

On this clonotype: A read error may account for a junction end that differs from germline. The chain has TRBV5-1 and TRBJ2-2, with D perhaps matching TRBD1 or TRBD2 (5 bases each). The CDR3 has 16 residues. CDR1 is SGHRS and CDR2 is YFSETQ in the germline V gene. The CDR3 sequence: CASSLGTGRGTGELFF. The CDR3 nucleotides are TGTGCCAGCAGCTTAGGCACGGGGCGCGGGACCGGGGAGCTGTTTTTT.